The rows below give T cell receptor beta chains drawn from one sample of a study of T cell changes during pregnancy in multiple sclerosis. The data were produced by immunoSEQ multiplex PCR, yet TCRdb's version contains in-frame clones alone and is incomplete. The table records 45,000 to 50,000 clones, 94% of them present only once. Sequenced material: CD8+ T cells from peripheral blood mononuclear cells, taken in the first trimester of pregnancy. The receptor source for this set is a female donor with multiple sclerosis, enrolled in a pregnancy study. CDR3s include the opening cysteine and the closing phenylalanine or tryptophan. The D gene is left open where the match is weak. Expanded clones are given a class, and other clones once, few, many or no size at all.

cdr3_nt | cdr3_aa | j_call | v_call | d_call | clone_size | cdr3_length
TGTGCCACCGGTGGCAGGGTCGAGTATCAGCCCCAGCATTTT | CATGGRVEYQPQHF | TRBJ1-5 | TRBV15 | . | . | 14
TGTGCCAGCAGCGCCACAGGGGGGTCCTACGAGCAGTACTTC | CASSATGGSYEQYF | TRBJ2-7 | TRBV9 | TRBD1 | . | 14
TGTGCCACCAGCAGAGATCCGCCCCCGGACAGTACCTACGAGCAGTACTTC | CATSRDPPPDSTYEQYF | TRBJ2-7 | TRBV15 | . | . | 17
TGTGCCAGCAGCGTAGGACAGGCACAGCCCCAGCATTTT | CASSVGQAQPQHF | TRBJ1-5 | TRBV9 | . | . | 13
TGTGCCAGCAGTTACGGTTCTAACGGGGAGCTGTTTTTT | CASSYGSNGELFF | TRBJ2-2 | TRBV6-5 | . | once | 13
TGTGCCAGCAGCTTAGCACAGGGAAACTATGGCTACACCTTC | CASSLAQGNYGYTF | TRBJ1-2 | TRBV7-9 | . | . | 14
TGTGCCAGCAGTTACTCCGCGGGATTTACCTACGAGCAGTACTTC | CASSYSAGFTYEQYF | TRBJ2-7 | TRBV27 | . | . | 15
TGTGCCAGCACCCGGGACAGGGGGCGGAGGGGTGAAGCTTTCTTT | CASTRDRGRRGEAFF | TRBJ1-1 | TRBV2 | TRBD1 | . | 15
TGTGCCAGCAGTGAAGAAAGGGACTACCCCTACGAGCAGTACTTC | CASSEERDYPYEQYF | TRBJ2-7 | TRBV2 | TRBD2 | . | 15
TGTGCCAGCAGCTTAGGCGGGTGGCCCCAGCATTTT | CASSLGGWPQHF | TRBJ1-5 | TRBV7-9 | . | . | 12
TGTGCCAGCAGTCCCCGGGGGAGGCCAGATACGCAGTATTTT | CASSPRGRPDTQYF | TRBJ2-3 | TRBV6-1 | . | . | 14
TGTGCCAGCAGTGCACAGCTTTCTCCCTCCTACGAGCAGTACTTC | CASSAQLSPSYEQYF | TRBJ2-7 | TRBV2 | . | . | 15
TGTGCCAGCAGCTTAGAGCTAGCGGGGCCCTCTAGCACAGATACGCAGTATTTT | CASSLELAGPSSTDTQYF | TRBJ2-3 | TRBV7-2 | TRBD2 | . | 18
TGCAGCGTTGAAGCCAGAAATTCCTACGAGCAGTACTTC | CSVEARNSYEQYF | TRBJ2-7 | TRBV29-1 | . | . | 13
TGTGCCAGCAGTAAGCTAGCGGAGGATACGCAGTATTTT | CASSKLAEDTQYF | TRBJ2-3 | TRBV25-1 | TRBD2 | . | 13
TGTGCTAGTGGTTTGGCTAGCGGGAGCACCGGGGAGCTGTTTTTT | CASGLASGSTGELFF | TRBJ2-2 | TRBV12-5 | TRBD2 | . | 15
TGTGCCTGGAGTCCCCGCGGGACAGGGGGCTCCTACGAGCAGTACTTC | CAWSPRGTGGSYEQYF | TRBJ2-7 | TRBV30 | TRBD1 | . | 16
TGCAGCGCCAGTCAGTTCGAGCAGTACTTC | CSASQFEQYF | TRBJ2-7 | TRBV29-1 | . | . | 10
TGTGCCCCCCGGGGACAGGATAACTATGGCTACACCTTC | CAPRGQDNYGYTF | TRBJ1-2 | TRBV6-5 | TRBD1 | few | 13
TGTGCCAGCAGTGGGCTCCGGCATGAAGCTTTCTTT | CASSGLRHEAFF | TRBJ1-1 | TRBV27 | . | . | 12
TGTGCCAGCAGCGCCTGGGCAGGGAACTATGGCTACACCTTC | CASSAWAGNYGYTF | TRBJ1-2 | TRBV5-4 | . | . | 14
TGCGCCAGCAGCTTGCCTCGGACCGGGACTAGCGGGGGGGCGATCATCGCAGATACGCAGTATTTT | CASSLPRTGTSGGAIIADTQYF | TRBJ2-3 | TRBV5-1 | TRBD2 | . | 22